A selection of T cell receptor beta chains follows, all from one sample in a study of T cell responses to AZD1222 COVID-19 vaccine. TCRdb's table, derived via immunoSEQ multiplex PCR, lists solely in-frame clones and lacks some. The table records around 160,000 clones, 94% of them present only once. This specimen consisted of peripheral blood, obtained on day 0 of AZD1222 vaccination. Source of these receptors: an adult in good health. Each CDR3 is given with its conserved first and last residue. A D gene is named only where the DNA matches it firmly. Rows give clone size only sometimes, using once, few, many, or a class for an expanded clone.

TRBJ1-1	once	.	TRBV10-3	TGTGCCATCAGTGAGTGGGGGGTATCAACTGAAGCTTTCTTT	CAISEWGVSTEAFF
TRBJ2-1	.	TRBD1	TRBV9	TGTGCCAGCAGCGGAGAAAGGACAGGGTACAATGAGCAGTTCTTC	CASSGERTGYNEQFF
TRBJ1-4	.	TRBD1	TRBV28	TGCGGGACAGCGACCCATGCAACTAATGAAAAACTGTTTTTT	CGTATHATNEKLFF
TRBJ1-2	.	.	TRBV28	TGTGCCAGCAGTTTAGGTAGAGGCTACACCTTC	CASSLGRGYTF
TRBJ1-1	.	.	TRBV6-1	TGTGCCAGCAGTGAGAGTCCAGAGAACACTGAAGCTTTCTTT	CASSESPENTEAFF
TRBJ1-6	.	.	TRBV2	TGTGCCAGCAGTGAGGGGAGGGCGGATTCACCCCTCCACTTT	CASSEGRADSPLHF
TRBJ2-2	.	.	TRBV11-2	TGTGCCAGCAGCTTAGTTTGGGGGAGCACCGGGGAGCTGTTTTTT	CASSLVWGSTGELFF
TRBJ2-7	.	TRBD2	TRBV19	TGTGCCACCCTGAAGTCGCTTGAGAAGACCGGGACTAGCGGCTTCTACGAGCAGTACTTC	CATLKSLEKTGTSGFYEQYF
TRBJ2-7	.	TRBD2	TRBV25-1	TGTGCCAGCAGTGTTCTAGCGGTGACCTACGAGCAGTACTTC	CASSVLAVTYEQYF
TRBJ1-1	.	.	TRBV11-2	TGTGCCAGCAGCTTTAGGTCGAACACTGAAGCTTTCTTT	CASSFRSNTEAFF
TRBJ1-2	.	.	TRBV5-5	TGTGCCAGCAGCCAACGACCAATTGATGGCTACACCTTC	CASSQRPIDGYTF
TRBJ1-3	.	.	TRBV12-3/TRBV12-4	TGTGCCAGCAGCTCTCTCTCTGGAAACACCATATATTTT	CASSSLSGNTIYF
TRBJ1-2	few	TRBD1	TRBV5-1	TGCGCCAGCAGCTTGTCGGGGGACAGCTATGGCTACACCTTC	CASSLSGDSYGYTF
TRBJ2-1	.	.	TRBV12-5	TGTGCTAGTGGTTTGGTACTCGGGACCACCAATGAGCAGTTCTTC	CASGLVLGTTNEQFF
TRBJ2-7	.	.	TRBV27	TGTGCCAGCAGTCGACTAGGGGGCGAGCAGTACTTC	CASSRLGGEQYF
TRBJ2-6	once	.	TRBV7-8	TGTGCCAGCAGCTTAGTGGGAGCCGCCGGGGCCAACGTCCTGACTTTC	CASSLVGAAGANVLTF
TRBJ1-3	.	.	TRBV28	TGTGCCAGCAGTCCGAGACTACCAGGGGTTACAGGAAACACCATATATTTT	CASSPRLPGVTGNTIYF